The entry that follows covers one T cell receptor (beta chain) sequence. What it binds is unknown. The PCR was carried out with 60 Vbeta primers and 13 Jbeta primers. Here immunoSEQ multiplex PCR was the method, and the copy in TCRdb shows in-frame clones only, minus some. In the table there are 150,000 to 250,000 clones, roughly 79% of which are singletons. Though nominally healthy at sampling, donors likely had unrecorded immune exposures. Germline V gene data show CDR1 as MNHEY and CDR2 as SMNVEV (reference sequence). CDR3 length: 15 residues. Trimming removed 1 base from V and 3 bases from J, with 13 bases in between. The record originates from a study of cytomegalovirus exposure and HLA in healthy donors. Study context: The approximately 100 million unique TCR beta sequences, from roughly 170 million T cells, were found by an earlier analysis.

Study results and caveats: Later analysis demonstrated an association between a missense DCLRE1C variant and TCR beta V- and J-gene trimming. Serostatus for CMV was the only available immune exposure information.

Sequencing was done on a sample of PBMCs. The receptor was isolated from a man aged 25 to 40 in good health and CMV-seronegative. This sequence joins TRBV27 and TRBJ2-7; D may be TRBD1 (6 bases). The DNA of the CDR3 is TGTGCCAGCAGTTTATTCTCGGACAGCCGCTACGAGCAGTACTTC. Its translation is CASSLFSDSRYEQYF.